This T cell receptor beta chain emerged from a study of blood T cell repertoires in COVID-19. Study in general: Spain, Italy and the United States supplied samples that represented acute and convalescent COVID-19. PBMCs, B-cell-depleted T cells, or T cells provided the cDNA or gDNA that made up the material.

The V gene's germline CDR1 is KGHDR and CDR2 SFDVKD. J lost 3 bases, V lost 7 bases, and 0 bases had no gene match. This CDR3 spans 12 amino acids. As processed by the authors: Reference gene primers were amplified, and this amplification served to estimate nucleated cell counts. Measured with immunoSEQ multiplex PCR; TCRdb has only the in-frame clones, and not every one. V and J calls and clone size are those listed in that table; D and trimming were worked out from the DNA. The sample has about 78,000 clones, approximately 89% seen once. This TCR was sampled from a man aged 50 to 59 with active or convalescent COVID-19. The specimen was peripheral blood. The chain employs TRBV24-1 and TRBJ1-1, with TRBD1 matching 8 bases. CDR3: CATRGQDTEAFF. The CDR3 DNA follows: TGTGCCACCAGGGGACAGGACACTGAAGCTTTCTTT.